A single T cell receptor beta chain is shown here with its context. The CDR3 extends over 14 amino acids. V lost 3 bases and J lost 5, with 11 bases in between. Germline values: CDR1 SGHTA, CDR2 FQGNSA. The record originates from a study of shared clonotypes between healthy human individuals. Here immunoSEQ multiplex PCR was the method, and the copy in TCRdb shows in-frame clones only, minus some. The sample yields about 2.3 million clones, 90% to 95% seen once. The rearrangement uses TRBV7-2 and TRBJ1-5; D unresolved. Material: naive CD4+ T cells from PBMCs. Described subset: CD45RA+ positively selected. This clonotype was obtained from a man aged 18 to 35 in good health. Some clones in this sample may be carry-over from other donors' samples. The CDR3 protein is CASSFVGLDQPQHF. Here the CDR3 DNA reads TGTGCCAGCAGCTTCGTGGGATTGGATCAGCCCCAGCATTTT.